The 9 T cell receptor beta chains below were found in one sample sequenced in a study of cytomegalovirus exposure and HLA in healthy donors. Researchers ran the PCR with 60 Vbeta and 13 Jbeta primers. The method was immunoSEQ multiplex PCR; TCRdb's version includes in-frame clones alone and lacks a portion of them. The sample gives 55,000 to 80,000 clones, 75% of which show up once; 9.5% to 15% is in the top ten. Input material: PBMCs. These receptors were obtained from a man in his 70s in good health and CMV-seronegative.

J is TRBJ2-7 and V is TRBV12-5; 10 nucleotides line up with TRBD1. The J segment lost 6 bases and the V segment lost 1 base, leaving 3 bases of the junction unmatched. CDR1 is LGHNT and CDR2 is FRNRAP in the germline V gene. CDR3 length: 14 amino acids. The CDR3 reads CASGLGTGGGEQYF. The CDR3 DNA follows: TGTGCTAGTGGTTTGGGGACAGGGGGGGGCGAGCAGTACTTC.

The V and J genes are TRBV7-8 and TRBJ2-6, with TRBD1 matching 11 bases. Germline trimming cut 5 bases from V and 2 bases from J; bases unmatched to any gene: 5. Germline values: CDR1 SGHVS, CDR2 FQNEAQ. The CDR3 has 17 residues. The CDR3 region is CASSPGQGATGANVLTF. The CDR3, as DNA: TGTGCCAGCAGCCCAGGACAGGGGGCAACTGGGGCCAACGTCCTGACTTTC. The entire variable domain, with the rest obtained from reference TRBV7-8 and TRBJ2-6, is as follows: GAGVSQSPRYKVAKRGQDVALRCDPISGHVSLFWYQQALGQGPEFLTYFQNEAQLDKSGLPSDRFFAERPEGSVSTLKIQRTQQEDSAVYLCASSPGQGATGANVLTFGAGSRLTVL.

This clone occurred a few times. Other DNA variants within this sample encode the same CDR3. The CDR3 spells CASSYSRTGGYEQYF. In DNA, the CDR3 is TGTGCCAGCAGTTACTCGAGGACAGGGGGCTACGAGCAGTACTTC. The chain is built from TRBV6-5 and TRBJ2-7, with TRBD1 identical over 10 bases. The CDR3 extends over 15 amino acids. CDR1 is MNHEY and CDR2 is SVGAGI in the germline V gene. After removal of 0 bases from V and 3 bases from J, the junction contained 2 bases not matched to a gene.

V and J are TRBV10-2 and TRBJ2-6, with no clear D. The CDR3 length is 16 residues. V lost 3 bases to trimming and J lost 2 bases, with 11 bases between them. Germline V gives CDR1 WSHSY, CDR2 SAAADI. The CDR3 sequence: CASSDSGFAGANVLTF. The CDR3 region has the DNA TGCGCCAGCAGTGATTCAGGATTTGCTGGGGCCAACGTCCTGACTTTC.

This CDR3 is CASSFGGSSEQFF. The CDR3 DNA reads as TGTGCCAGCAGCTTTGGCGGGAGCAGTGAGCAGTTCTTC. V is TRBV7-6 and J is TRBJ2-1; 7 bases are shared with TRBD2. Looked up from germline, CDR1 is SGHVS and CDR2 is FNYEAQ. This CDR3 spans 13 amino acids. Trimming cost V 3 bases and J 9 bases; bases outside gene matches: 5.

The chain joins TRBV28 to TRBJ1-1, with D tentatively TRBD1 (5 bases). V was cut by 5 bases and J by 0 bases, with 13 bases left in between. The CDR3 covers 15 residues. The germline gives CDR1 MDHEN, CDR2 SYDVKM. CDR3 in amino acids: CASSPRGEVNTEAFF. The CDR3 DNA follows: TGTGCCAGCAGTCCACGGGGGGAAGTGAACACTGAAGCTTTCTTT.

The chain joins TRBV5-1 to TRBJ2-1, with 7 nucleotides matching TRBD1. V lost 4 bases, J lost 0 bases, and 4 bases stayed unmatched. Germline loops: CDR1 SGHRS, CDR2 YFSETQ. The CDR3 loop spans 15 amino acids. In DNA, the CDR3 is TGCGCCAGCAGCGCGACAGGGAGCTCCTACAATGAGCAGTTCTTC. Translating gives CASSATGSSYNEQFF.

V usage is TRBV30 and J usage is TRBJ2-7; 9 nucleotides match TRBD2. The CDR3 contains 13 residues. Germline V gene sequence: CDR1 GTSNPN, CDR2 SVGIG (reference sequence). J lost 4 bases, V lost 1 base, and 2 bases had no gene match. CDR3 DNA sequence: TGTGCCTGGAGTGGGGCGGGAGGGTACGAGCAGTACTTC. Amino acids: CAWSGAGGYEQYF.

The chain uses TRBV7-8 and TRBJ1-1; D is unclear. Trimming left V 6 bases short and J 2 bases short, with 13 bases between. The CDR3 covers 14 residues. The germline V gene encodes CDR1 SGHVS and CDR2 FQNEAQ. The CDR3 loop is CASSSNTGNTEAFF. CDR3 DNA sequence: TGTGCCAGCAGTTCAAATACGGGAAACACTGAAGCTTTCTTT.